Below, one T cell receptor beta chain is given with its context. These data originate in a study of T cells in Graves' hyperthyroidism and ophthalmopathy. Amplification of TCR beta CDR3 regions was performed using RNA transcripts as template. A set of HTBI primers served as the primers for a first-round RT-PCR of the TCR CDR3. TCRdb ran MiXCR on the multiplex PCR reads and lists one entry per CDR3 protein. This sample has under 250,000 distinct CDR3 sequences, with around 25% found just once. Germline V lookup: CDR1 MNHEY, CDR2 SVGEGT. With 2 bases clipped from V and 5 bases from J, the junction kept 10 bases outside the gene matches. The CDR3 runs to 16 residues.

The receptor's source is a woman aged 40-49 years with Graves' ophthalmopathy. The sequenced sample consisted of blood. The chain has TRBV6-2 or TRBV6-3 and TRBJ2-7, with TRBD1 identical over 9 bases. DNA for the CDR3: TGTGCCAGCAGTTACACACCGGACAGGGGAGGGAACGAGCAGTACTTC. Translated: CASSYTPDRGGNEQYF.